The next 7 T cell receptor beta chains were all read from a single sample in a study of beta chain features in type 1 diabetes. Every isolated RNA sample was fully reverse transcribed, so sequencing captured expressed TCRB transcripts. Assay: immunoSEQ multiplex PCR; the TCRdb copy retains only in-frame clones and omits some. Altogether more than 50,000 clones are present, about 61% being singletons, with the ten largest covering 2.2%. The sample comprised Tregs from blood. The receptor source for this set is a young woman in good health.

The rearrangement joins TRBV7-9 to TRBJ2-3; the D is unclear. Looked up from germline, CDR1 is SEHNR and CDR2 is FQNEAQ (reference sequence). The CDR3 has 13 residues. Trimming pared 3 bases from V and 4 bases from J, leaving 8 bases between. In DNA, the CDR3 is TGTGCCAGCAGCTTCGGCGCGGCAGATACGCAGTATTTT. This gives the protein CASSFGAADTQYF.

V gene TRBV2 combines with J gene TRBJ1-2; the D gene is possibly TRBD1 (5 bases). This CDR3 has 12 amino acids. The germline gives CDR1 SNHLY, CDR2 FYNNEI. V lost 4 bases, J lost 7 bases, and 10 bases lay in between. In DNA form, the CDR3 reads TGTGCCAGCAGTGTAGGGGCCAGTGGCTACACCTTC. This encodes CASSVGASGYTF.

V is TRBV2 and J is TRBJ2-1, with 12 bases fitting TRBD2. V was pared by 6 bases and J by 0 bases, with 9 bases of the junction left unmatched. Germline CDR1 SNHLY, CDR2 FYNNEI. The CDR3 runs to 18 residues. The CDR3 protein is CASRKPLAGGLSYNEQFF. CDR3 in DNA: TGTGCCAGCAGGAAGCCTCTAGCGGGGGGGCTCTCCTACAATGAGCAGTTCTTC.

In this sample, this clone turned up a few times. The V call is TRBV7-2, the J call TRBJ2-7; 7 bases are a match to TRBD1. V was pared by 5 bases and J by 3 bases, with 7 bases of the junction left unmatched. The CDR3 spans 14 residues. The germline CDR1 and CDR2 sequences are SGHTA and FQGNSA. CDR3 DNA sequence: TGTGCCAGCAGCCCCGGGACAGCCTACTACGAGCAGTACTTC. This translates into CASSPGTAYYEQYF.

This chain links TRBV7-9 with TRBJ2-5, with a tentative D call TRBD2 (6 bases). Trimming pared 3 bases from V and 7 bases from J, leaving 6 bases between. The CDR3 is made up of 11 amino acids. The germline V gene has CDR1 SEHNR and CDR2 FQNEAQ (reference sequence). Here the CDR3 reads CASSLEGTQYF. The CDR3 coding sequence is TGTGCCAGCAGCTTGGAGGGGACCCAGTACTTC.

V and J are TRBV4-2 and TRBJ2-1, with 8 bases matching TRBD2. This CDR3 has 14 amino acids. Trimming removed 4 bases from V and 6 bases from J; junction bases left unmatched: 5. Per germline, CDR1 LGHNA and CDR2 YNFKEQ. CDR3: CASSLRTSSNEQFF. The CDR3 coding sequence is TGTGCCAGCAGCCTCCGGACTAGCAGCAATGAGCAGTTCTTC.

CDR3 nucleotides: TGTGCCAGCAATCCAGGGTATGGCTACACCTTC. Its protein product is CASNPGYGYTF. The chain combines TRBV2 with TRBJ1-2, with D possibly being TRBD1 (5 bases). There are 11 residues in the CDR3. Per the germline V gene, CDR1 is SNHLY and CDR2 is FYNNEI. V was pared by 7 bases and J by 5 bases, with 8 bases between.